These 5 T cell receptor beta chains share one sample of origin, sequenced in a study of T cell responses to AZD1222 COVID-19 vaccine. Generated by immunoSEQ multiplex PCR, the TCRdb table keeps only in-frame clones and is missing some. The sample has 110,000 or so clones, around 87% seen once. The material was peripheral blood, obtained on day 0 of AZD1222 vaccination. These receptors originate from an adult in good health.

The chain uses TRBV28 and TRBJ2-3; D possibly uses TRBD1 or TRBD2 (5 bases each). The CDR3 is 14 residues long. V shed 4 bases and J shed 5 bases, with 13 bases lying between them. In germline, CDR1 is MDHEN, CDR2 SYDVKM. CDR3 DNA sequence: TGTGCCAGCAGTTCCCAAGGGGAGAGAGATACGCAGTATTTT. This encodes CASSSQGERDTQYF. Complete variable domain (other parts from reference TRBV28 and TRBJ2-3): DVKVTQSSRYLVKRTGEKVFLECVQDMDHENMFWYRQDPGLGLRLIYFSYDVKMKEKGDIPEGYSVSREKKERFSLILESASTNQTSMYLCASSSQGERDTQYFGPGTRLTVL.

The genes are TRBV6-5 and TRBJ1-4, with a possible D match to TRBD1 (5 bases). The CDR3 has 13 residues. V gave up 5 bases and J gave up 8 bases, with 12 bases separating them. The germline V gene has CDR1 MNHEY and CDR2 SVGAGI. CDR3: CASSRREGEKLFF. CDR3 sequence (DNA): TGTGCCAGCAGTCGGAGGGAGGGGGAAAAACTGTTTTTT.

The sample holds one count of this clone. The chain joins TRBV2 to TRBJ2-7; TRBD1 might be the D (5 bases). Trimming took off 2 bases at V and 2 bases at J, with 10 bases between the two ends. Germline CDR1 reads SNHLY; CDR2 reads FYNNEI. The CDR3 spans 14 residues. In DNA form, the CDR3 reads TGTGCCAGCAGTGAACAGGGAAACACCTACGAGCAGTACTTC. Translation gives CASSEQGNTYEQYF. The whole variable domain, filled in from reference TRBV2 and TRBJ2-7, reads EPEVTQTPSHQVTQMGQEVILRCVPISNHLYFYWYRQILGQKVEFLVSFYNNEISEKSEIFDDQFSVERPDGSNFTLKIRSTKLEDSAMYFCASSEQGNTYEQYFGPGTRLTVT.

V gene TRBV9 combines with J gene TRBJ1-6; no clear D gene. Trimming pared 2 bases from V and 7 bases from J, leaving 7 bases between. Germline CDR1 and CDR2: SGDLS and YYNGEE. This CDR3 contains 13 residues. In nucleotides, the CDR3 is TGTGCCAGCAGCGTTGAGAAGAATTCACCCCTCCACTTT. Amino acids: CASSVEKNSPLHF.

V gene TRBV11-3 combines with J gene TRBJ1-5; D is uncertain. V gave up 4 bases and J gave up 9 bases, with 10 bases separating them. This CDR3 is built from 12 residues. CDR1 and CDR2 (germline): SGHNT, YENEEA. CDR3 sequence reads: CASSSPGGPQHF. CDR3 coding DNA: TGTGCCAGCAGCTCCCCCGGAGGGCCCCAGCATTTT.